Below, 31 T cell receptor beta chains from the same sample are listed, as sequenced in a study of shared clonotypes between healthy human individuals. The naive CD8 fraction comprised CD45RO-negative cells positively selected for CCR7 and excluded terminally differentiated effector memory CD45RA+ cells. Some clones are missing from TCRdb's copy, which holds only in-frame ones; the method was immunoSEQ multiplex PCR. The sample shows about 2 million clones, about 95% of them seen only once. The specimen was naive CD8+ T cells sorted from blood. The source is a young man in good health.

V and J are TRBV27 and TRBJ2-7, with D perhaps matching TRBD2 (7 bases). This CDR3 is 16 amino acids long. The ends were cut back, 4 bases at V and 3 bases at J, with 19 bases in the middle. Germline CDR1 is MNHEY and CDR2 is SMNVEV (reference sequence). The CDR3 loop reads CASSYSRGALFYEQYF. The CDR3 nucleotides read TGTGCCAGCAGTTACTCCCGGGGGGCCCTCTTCTACGAGCAGTACTTC.

This CDR3 reads CSATPDYEQYF. Written as DNA, the CDR3 is TGCAGTGCGACCCCCGACTACGAGCAGTACTTC. This chain uses TRBV20-1 with TRBJ2-7, with D unclear. CDR3 length equals 11 residues. Germline CDR1 DFQATT, CDR2 SNEGSKA (reference sequence). Trimming stripped 6 bases from V and 3 bases from J, with 9 bases between.

A word on this clone: The identical CDR3 is also encoded by other nucleotide sequences in the sample. V gene TRBV10-1 combines with J gene TRBJ1-1; possible D gene TRBD1, 5 bases. The germline gives CDR1 WNHNN, CDR2 SYGVQD (reference sequence). The V and J ends lost 2 bases and 6 bases respectively, with 7 bases between them. The CDR3 has 12 residues. CDR3 sequence reads: CASSEGGAEAFF. The CDR3 DNA sequence: TGCGCCAGCAGTGAGGGGGGAGCTGAAGCTTTCTTT.

J is TRBJ2-7 and V is TRBV5-6, with 11 bases fitting TRBD2. This CDR3 spans 14 amino acids. Germline V gene data show CDR1 as SGHDT and CDR2 as YYEEEE. The V gene end was trimmed by 2 bases and the J gene end by 6 bases; junction bases not matched to a gene: 4. The DNA of the CDR3 is TGTGCCAGCAGCTTTAGCGGGAGGGCCTCCGAGCAGTACTTC. It codes for CASSFSGRASEQYF.

V usage is TRBV5-6 and J usage is TRBJ2-1, with 7 bases aligning to TRBD2. This CDR3 contains 13 residues. The junction had 11 bases not matched to a gene; V was cut back by 3 bases and J by 14 bases. Germline lookup yields CDR1 SGHDT and CDR2 YYEEEE. The CDR3 DNA reads as TGTGCCAGCAGCTCGGCGGGAGTACCCGATGAGTTCTTC. It codes for CASSSAGVPDEFF.

The chain employs TRBV27 and TRBJ2-3, with a possible D match to TRBD2 (5 bases). The V end was cut by 8 bases, the J end by 0 bases, with 12 bases between. Germline CDR1 MNHEY, CDR2 SMNVEV (reference sequence). This CDR3 contains 14 residues. CDR3 nucleotide sequence: TGTGCCAGCGGAGGCCTTGGAAGCACAGATACGCAGTATTTT. Amino acid sequence: CASGGLGSTDTQYF.

The chain couples TRBV27 to TRBJ2-2; D may be TRBD1 or TRBD2 (5 bases each). The CDR3 spans 14 residues. The germline V and J ends were trimmed by 2 bases and 8 bases, with 12 bases remaining between them. Germline V gene data show CDR1 as MNHEY and CDR2 as SMNVEV (reference sequence). As DNA, the CDR3 is TGTGCCAGCAGTTTAGGGGGTCCCATGGGGGAGCTGTTTTTT. This codes for CASSLGGPMGELFF.

In regard to this clone: Other nucleotide sequences in the sample specify the same CDR3. The chain is built from TRBV5-5 and TRBJ2-7; D gene unclear. The V end lost 0 bases, the J end lost 2 bases, and 6 bases lay between the germline ends. Germline CDR1 is SGHKS and CDR2 is YYEKEE (reference sequence). This CDR3 region has 13 residues. Here the CDR3 DNA reads TGTGCCAGCAGCTTGGCCGCTACCTACGAGCAGTACTTC. Residues: CASSLAATYEQYF.

V usage is TRBV6-5 and J usage is TRBJ2-3; D is unclear. CDR1 is MNHEY and CDR2 is SVGAGI in the germline V gene. V gave up 2 bases and J gave up 2 bases, with 5 bases separating them. This CDR3 is built from 13 residues. CDR3 bases: TGTGCCAGCAGTTACAGGCCCACAGATACGCAGTATTTT. This encodes CASSYRPTDTQYF.

Turning to this clone: This specimen includes other DNA sequences encoding the same CDR3. The chain is built from TRBV6-5 and TRBJ2-6; D is unresolved. V lost 4 bases, J lost 0 bases, and 4 bases lay in between. This CDR3 contains 14 residues. Germline V gene sequence: CDR1 MNHEY, CDR2 SVGAGI. CDR3 protein: CASSLVSGANVLTF. CDR3 nucleotides: TGTGCCAGCAGTTTAGTCTCTGGGGCCAACGTCCTGACTTTC.

The V and J genes are TRBV7-9 and TRBJ1-1; 8 positions agree with TRBD1. The germline gives CDR1 SEHNR, CDR2 FQNEAQ (reference sequence). Trimming at V came to 4 bases and at J to 3 bases, leaving 7 bases not matched to a gene. The CDR3 totals 15 residues. The DNA for the CDR3 is TGTGCCAGCAGCTACGGACAGGGTGGGTACACTGAAGCTTTCTTT. This sequence encodes CASSYGQGGYTEAFF.

This clone was seen once. The chain uses TRBV5-1 and TRBJ2-7; no reliable D call. This CDR3 contains 16 residues. V gave up 0 bases and J gave up 2 bases, with 15 bases separating them. Germline assignment: CDR1 SGHRS and CDR2 YFSETQ. The CDR3 is CASSLEGSLRPYEQYF. CDR3 DNA: TGCGCCAGCAGCTTGGAGGGCAGTTTGAGGCCCTACGAGCAGTACTTC.

This clone appeared once. The chain is built from TRBV30 and TRBJ2-1; a weak D match, TRBD1 (5 bases). The germline V and J ends were trimmed by 0 bases and 9 bases, with 18 bases remaining between them. The CDR3 sequence is 15 residues long. The germline V gene has CDR1 GTSNPN and CDR2 SVGIG (reference sequence). The CDR3 here is CAWSVGQGSLGEQFF. CDR3 coding DNA: TGTGCCTGGAGTGTAGGGCAGGGATCCTTAGGTGAGCAGTTCTTC.

The chain employs TRBV6-1 and TRBJ2-2, with 7 bases aligning to TRBD2. CDR1 is MNHNS and CDR2 is SASEGT in the germline V gene. This CDR3 has 17 residues. The V gene end was trimmed by 4 bases and the J gene end by 7 bases; junction bases not matched to a gene: 15. The CDR3 DNA sequence: TGTGCCAGCAGTGTGGGGAGGGGAGGCCCCCAGGTCGGGGAGCTGTTTTTT. It is translated as CASSVGRGGPQVGELFF.

The CDR3 spells CSAGRLYEQYF. CDR3 bases: TGCAGTGCTGGGCGGTTATACGAGCAGTACTTC. J is TRBJ2-7 and V is TRBV20-1; no definite D call. The CDR3 sequence is 11 residues long. Trimming removed 5 bases from V and 4 bases from J, with 9 bases in between. Germline V gene sequence: CDR1 DFQATT, CDR2 SNEGSKA (reference sequence).

The chain combines TRBV5-4 with TRBJ2-5, with 8 bases lining up with TRBD2. The length of the CDR3 is 14 residues. V shed 2 bases and J 4 bases; nucleotides not matched to a gene: 4. Germline-derived CDR1 and CDR2 are SGHNT and YYREEE (reference sequence). This CDR3 is CASSFAGGVETQYF. The CDR3 DNA is TGTGCCAGCAGCTTTGCGGGAGGCGTAGAGACCCAGTACTTC.

The chain recombines TRBV11-2 with TRBJ2-7, with 7 bases aligning to TRBD1. Germline trimming cut 3 bases from V and 3 bases from J; bases unmatched to any gene: 5. This CDR3 is built from 14 residues. Germline V lookup: CDR1 SGHAT, CDR2 FQNNGV. The chain's CDR3 is CASSFGTVHYEQYF. CDR3 nucleotide sequence: TGTGCCAGCAGCTTCGGGACAGTGCACTACGAGCAGTACTTC. The full variable domain, rest sourced from reference TRBV11-2 and TRBJ2-7, is EAGVAQSPRYKIIEKRQSVAFWCNPISGHATLYWYQQILGQGPKLLIQFQNNGVVDDSQLPKDRFSAERLKGVDSTLKIQPAKLEDSAVYLCASSFGTVHYEQYFGPGTRLTVT.

This sequence joins TRBV7-8 and TRBJ2-1; D unresolved. Germline-derived CDR1 and CDR2 are SGHVS and FQNEAQ. Trimming stripped 5 bases from V and 8 bases from J, with 13 bases between. This CDR3 spans 13 amino acids. The CDR3 sequence: CASSNSNGYEQFF. CDR3 nucleotides: TGTGCCAGCAGCAACTCGAATGGATATGAGCAGTTCTTC. Together with reference TRBV7-8 and TRBJ2-1, the CDR3 gives the full variable domain: GAGVSQSPRYKVAKRGQDVALRCDPISGHVSLFWYQQALGQGPEFLTYFQNEAQLDKSGLPSDRFFAERPEGSVSTLKIQRTQQEDSAVYLCASSNSNGYEQFFGPGTRLTVL.

Regarding this clone: Different DNA sequences within this sample yield the same CDR3. The chain recombines TRBV19 with TRBJ1-5, with D hard to call. The germline CDR1 and CDR2 sequences are LNHDA and SQIVND (reference sequence). This CDR3 is built from 15 residues. Deletions cut 2 bases from V and 2 bases from J, with 10 bases between. The CDR3 spells CASSILGGGNQPQHF. In DNA, the CDR3 is TGTGCCAGTAGTATACTGGGAGGAGGCAATCAGCCCCAGCATTTT.

The V and J genes are TRBV9 and TRBJ2-1; D is unclear. CDR3 length equals 12 residues. Looked up from germline, CDR1 is SGDLS and CDR2 is YYNGEE. The germline V and J ends were trimmed by 0 bases and 9 bases, with 7 bases remaining between them. The CDR3 is CASSVEESEQFF. CDR3 DNA sequence: TGTGCCAGCAGCGTAGAAGAGAGTGAGCAGTTCTTC.

The chain uses TRBV19 and TRBJ1-6; D is unclear. The CDR3 loop spans 16 amino acids. The germline V gene encodes CDR1 LNHDA and CDR2 SQIVND (reference sequence). V lost 0 bases to trimming and J lost 0 bases, with 6 bases between them. CDR3 region: CASSIEGSSYNSPLHF. The CDR3 DNA follows: TGTGCCAGTAGTATAGAGGGCAGCTCCTATAATTCACCCCTCCACTTT. Full variable domain (missing parts from reference TRBV19 and TRBJ1-6): DGGITQSPKYLFRKEGQNVTLSCEQNLNHDAMYWYRQDPGQGLRLIYYSQIVNDFQKGDIAEGYSVSREKKESFPLTVTSAQKNPTAFYLCASSIEGSSYNSPLHFGNGTRLTVT.

The chain is built from TRBV9 and TRBJ2-4, with D unresolved. Per the germline V gene, CDR1 is SGDLS and CDR2 is YYNGEE. V gave up 6 bases and J gave up 2 bases, with 12 bases separating them. The CDR3 contains 14 residues. CDR3 residues: CASISRCPKNIQYF. The CDR3 DNA reads as TGTGCCAGCATATCCCGATGCCCCAAAAACATTCAGTACTTC. Using reference TRBV9 and TRBJ2-4 for the parts outside the CDR3, the full variable domain is DSGVTQTPKHLITATGQRVTLRCSPRSGDLSVYWYQQSLDQGLQFLIQYYNGEERAKGNILERFSAQQFPDLHSELNLSSLELGDSALYFCASISRCPKNIQYFGAGTRLSVL.

The chain carries TRBV28 and TRBJ2-3; D is ambiguous. Trimming took off 3 bases at V and 2 bases at J, with 21 bases between the two ends. The germline V gene encodes CDR1 MDHEN and CDR2 SYDVKM. The CDR3 is made up of 18 amino acids. The CDR3 loop is CASSFVSLVVPYTDTQYF. CDR3 sequence (DNA): TGTGCCAGCAGTTTTGTCAGTCTTGTAGTCCCCTACACAGATACGCAGTATTTT.

This chain uses TRBV19 with TRBJ1-2, with D hard to call. CDR3 size: 10 residues. The V gene's germline CDR1 is LNHDA and CDR2 SQIVND (reference sequence). V was shortened by 6 bases and J by 6 bases, with 5 bases between the two germline ends. CDR3 residues: CASRRDGYTF. CDR3 sequence (DNA): TGTGCCAGTAGAAGGGATGGCTACACCTTC.

The rearrangement uses TRBV27 and TRBJ1-6; D is ambiguous. CDR1 and CDR2 (germline): MNHEY, SMNVEV (reference sequence). This CDR3 spans 13 amino acids. Trimming shortened V by 5 bases and J by 10 bases, and 12 bases separated the two germline ends. The CDR3 nucleotides are TGTGCCAGCAGTGAGTCCGGAAGATCACCCCTCCACTTT. Residues: CASSESGRSPLHF.

A note on this clone: This specimen includes other DNA sequences encoding the same CDR3. V and J are TRBV30 and TRBJ2-7; tentative D call: TRBD2 (5 bases). Germline V CDR1 and CDR2: GTSNPN, SVGIG (reference sequence). Between the trimmed V and J ends, which lost 3 bases and 4 bases, there was a span of 7 bases. The CDR3 sequence is 11 residues long. The CDR3 nucleotides are TGTGCCTGGAGGCGGGCATACGAGCAGTACTTC. This gives the protein CAWRRAYEQYF.

The CDR3 region has the DNA TGTGCCAGCAGCCGTTCTGTCCAAGGGGACAGCTTAGCTAACTATGGCTACACCTTC. This sequence encodes CASSRSVQGDSLANYGYTF. The V and J genes are TRBV7-9 and TRBJ1-2; 7 bases are shared with TRBD1. The V gene end was trimmed by 5 bases and the J gene end by 0 bases; junction bases not matched to a gene: 18. CDR3 length: 19 residues. Germline CDR1 is SEHNR and CDR2 is FQNEAQ (reference sequence).

V gene TRBV5-6 combines with J gene TRBJ2-1; possibly TRBD1 for D (5 bases). The CDR3 spans 13 residues. V gave up 1 base and J gave up 10 bases, with 12 bases separating them. In germline, CDR1 is SGHDT, CDR2 YYEEEE. The CDR3 coding sequence is TGTGCCAGCAGCTTGCTCCAGGGTTGGGAGCAGTTCTTC. Its translation: CASSLLQGWEQFF.

This chain connects TRBV13 to TRBJ2-1; tentatively, D is TRBD1 (6 bases). CDR1 is PRHDT and CDR2 is FYEKMQ in the germline V gene (reference sequence). This CDR3 has 16 amino acids. The ends were cut back, 2 bases at V and 5 bases at J, with 16 bases in the middle. CDR3 DNA sequence: TGTGCCAGCAGCTTAAAGGGGGTGGGGCCGAACAATGAGCAGTTCTTC. Its protein product is CASSLKGVGPNNEQFF. Based on the CDR3 plus reference TRBV13 and TRBJ2-1, the full variable domain is AAGVIQSPRHLIKEKRETATLKCYPIPRHDTVYWYQQGPGQDPQFLISFYEKMQSDKGSIPDRFSAQQFSDYHSELNMSSLELGDSALYFCASSLKGVGPNNEQFFGPGTRLTVL.

The chain is built from TRBV4-1 and TRBJ2-7; 9 nucleotides match TRBD2. Trimming took 0 bases from V and 3 from J; bases not matched to a gene: 12. This CDR3 spans 18 amino acids. From germline, CDR1 is MGHRA and CDR2 YSYEKL. Written as DNA, the CDR3 is TGCGCCAGCAGCCAAGAGGGGGGAATCGGGACTAGCTACTACGAGCAGTACTTC. It codes for CASSQEGGIGTSYYEQYF.

The V and J genes are TRBV6-5 and TRBJ2-3; 9 bases map to TRBD2. Trimming at V came to 5 bases and at J to 3 bases, leaving 3 bases not matched to a gene. The germline CDR1 and CDR2 sequences are MNHEY and SVGAGI. The CDR3 spans 14 residues. The CDR3, as DNA: TGTGCCAGCAGTGGGACTAGCCTGACAGATACGCAGTATTTT. It encodes CASSGTSLTDTQYF.